This TCR beta chain originates from a study of cytomegalovirus exposure and HLA in healthy donors. General observations from the study: What TCR beta sequences reportedly achieved was accurate prediction of HLA-A and HLA-B alleles in most subjects. Among donors in an Asian-associated ancestry cluster, a later analysis reportedly found fewer N-insertions than the roughly 670-donor mean. Immune exposure information available was restricted to CMV serostatus. The classifier reportedly diagnosed cytomegalovirus status with high sensitivity and specificity.

This clone was detected only once. Its specificity is not known. PCR involved 60 Vbeta and 13 Jbeta primers. The table came from immunoSEQ multiplex PCR; TCRdb's copy has only in-frame clones and leaves some out. The sample lists 200,000 to 250,000 clones; approximately 80% were seen once. Trimming removed 5 bases from V and 2 bases from J, with 12 bases in between. CDR3 size: 14 residues. Per germline, CDR1 KGHSH and CDR2 LQKENI. The chain couples TRBV18 to TRBJ1-1; D gene unclear. This TCR was sampled from a girl under 18 in good health and CMV-seronegative. Material: PBMCs. Written as DNA, the CDR3 is TGTGCCAGCTCAGCTACAGTAACTAACACTGAAGCTTTCTTT. Translation gives CASSATVTNTEAFF.